What follows are 27 T cell receptor beta chains derived from one specimen sequenced in a study of T cell clonality in common variable immunodeficiency. TCRdb keeps only in-frame clones here, not all; method: immunoSEQ multiplex PCR. The table records some 50,000 clones without singletons, the ten largest covering 1.8%. Sequencing input: peripheral blood mononuclear cells. The receptors originated from a person between 18 and 75 years old in good health.

In its sample, this clone was seen many times. The read terminates 3 residues ahead of where the CDR3 ends, so the germline J gene completes it. The rearrangement uses TRBV20-1 and TRBJ2-3; 8 bases fit TRBD1. Germline V lookup: CDR1 DFQATT, CDR2 SNEGSKA (reference sequence). The CDR3 consists of 12 residues. CDR3 DNA (partial): TGCAGTGCGCCGACAGGGGCTGAGACG. Translating gives CSAPTGAET. Given in full, the CDR3 is CSAPTGAETQYF.

This clone showed up many times. Read coverage stops 3 residues before the CDR3 terminus; the germline J gene supplies the remainder. V is TRBV5-1 and J is TRBJ2-2; TRBD2 aligns across 8 bases. Germline-derived CDR1 and CDR2 are SGHRS and YFSETQ. The ends lost 2 bases at V and 3 bases at J; junction bases unmatched: 0. The CDR3 spans 14 residues. The sequenced part of the CDR3 DNA is TGCGCCAGCAGCTTCGGGGGGGACACCGGGGAG. Its protein product is CASSFGGDTGE. The whole CDR3 region reads CASSFGGDTGELFF.

As regards this clone: The CDR3 end falls 3 residues outside the read, so it is completed with the germline J gene. V usage is TRBV5-1 and J usage is TRBJ2-2; maybe TRBD1 (5 bases). Per germline, CDR1 SGHRS and CDR2 YFSETQ. V lost 0 bases and J 3 bases, leaving 12 bases between the germline ends. The CDR3 has 16 residues. The part of the CDR3 DNA that was read is TGCGCCAGCAGCTTGGCCCCAGGGATAGACACCGGGGAG. Protein sequence: CASSLAPGIDTGE. The whole CDR3 protein reads CASSLAPGIDTGELFF.

Many counts were recorded for this clone. The read ends 3 residues before the CDR3 terminus; that terminus is restored from the germline J gene. The rearrangement joins TRBV5-4 to TRBJ1-1, with D unresolved. CDR3 length equals 13 residues. Trimming pared 5 bases from V and 7 bases from J, leaving 15 bases between. Germline V gene lookup returns CDR1 SGHNT and CDR2 YYREEE (reference sequence). The CDR3 is CASRLGERGEAFF. The sequenced CDR3 bases are TGTGCCAGCAGGCTCGGGGAGCGGGGTGAA.

About this clone itself: The sequence runs out 3 residues before the end of the CDR3; the remainder is reconstructed from the germline J gene. V and J are TRBV18 and TRBJ2-4; the match to TRBD1 covers 8 bases. Germline assignment: CDR1 KGHSH and CDR2 LQKENI. This CDR3 region has 14 residues. Germline trimming cut 0 bases from V and 8 bases from J; bases unmatched to any gene: 3. CDR3 region: CASSPPDRVHIQYF. The part of the CDR3 DNA that was read is TGTGCCAGCTCACCACCGGACAGGGTACACATT. The complete variable domain, with remaining parts taken from reference TRBV18 and TRBJ2-4, reads NAGVMQNPRHLVRRRGQEARLRCSPMKGHSHVYWYRQLPEEGLKFMVYLQKENIIDESGMPKERFSAEFPKEGPSILRIQQVVRGDSAAYFCASSPPDRVHIQYFGAGTRLSVL.

This clone was seen many times. Read coverage stops 3 residues before the CDR3 terminus; the germline J gene supplies the remainder. The chain couples TRBV12-3 or TRBV12-4 to TRBJ1-1; D might be TRBD1 (6 bases). This CDR3 is 14 amino acids long. Trimming left V 6 bases short and J 5 bases short, with 16 bases between. The CDR3 sequence: CASSPNRVGTEAFF. The DNA read from the CDR3 is TGTGCCAGCAGCCCAAACAGGGTCGGTACTGAA.

This clone was observed many times. The read ends 3 residues before the CDR3 terminus; that terminus is restored from the germline J gene. The rearrangement links TRBV10-3 to TRBJ1-1; D not certain. The CDR3 contains 12 residues. In germline, CDR1 is ENHRY, CDR2 SYGVKD. Trimming cost V 8 bases and J 5 bases, with 12 bases left between them. The part of the CDR3 DNA that was read is TGTGCCATCGTCACTGAAGGGACTGAA. This sequence encodes CAIVTEGTE. The full CDR3 protein is CAIVTEGTEAFF.

The sample holds a few counts of this clone. The read is 3 residues too short to cover the CDR3 end, so that end is filled in from the germline J gene. The chain recombines TRBV19 with TRBJ1-2; D may be TRBD1 (5 bases). The CDR3 contains 16 residues. The germline CDR1 and CDR2 sequences are LNHDA and SQIVND (reference sequence). CDR3 amino acids: CASSMGRGLAGYDYTF. The part of the CDR3 DNA that was read is TGTGCCAGTAGCATGGGTAGGGGTCTTGCAGGTTACGAC.

There are a few counts of this clone. The CDR3 bases that were read are TGTGCCAGTAATAAGGTGGGGGCCCTATATAGCAATCAGCCT. This translates into CASNKVGALYSNQP. The entire CDR3 protein reads CASNKVGALYSNQPQYF. The chain is built from TRBV19 and TRBJ2-4, with D possibly being TRBD1 (6 bases). The CDR3 end lies 3 residues beyond the end of the read and is filled in from the germline J gene. The CDR3 is 17 amino acids. Germline V gene data show CDR1 as LNHDA and CDR2 as SQIVND (reference sequence).

Many counts were recorded for this clone. The CDR3 extends 3 residues past the end of the read, so its final part is completed from the germline J gene. The J gene is TRBJ2-1, the V gene TRBV29-1, with D possibly matching TRBD2 (6 bases). V lost 7 bases and J 0 bases, leaving 13 bases between the germline ends. Germline CDR1 and CDR2: SQVTM and ANQGSEA. The CDR3 runs 14 residues. The chain's CDR3 is CSGGGDSSYNEQFF. CDR3 bases read: TGCAGCGGAGGCGGGGATAGCTCCTACAATGAG.

This clone was recorded at least ten times. The read is 3 residues too short to cover the CDR3 end, so that end is filled in from the germline J gene. The rearrangement links TRBV6-1 to TRBJ2-1; TRBD2 is a possible D gene (5 bases). Trimming stripped 1 base from V and 5 bases from J, with 12 bases between. The germline CDR1 and CDR2 sequences are MNHNS and SASEGT. This CDR3 contains 15 residues. The part of the CDR3 DNA that was read is TGTGCCAGCAGTGAAGTTGGCGGGCCCAACAATGAG. It is translated as CASSEVGGPNNE. The complete CDR3 sequence is CASSEVGGPNNEQFF.

This clone was detected ten times or more. One end of the junction fails to match germline, which may point to a read error. From the germline J gene comes the end of the CDR3, since the read stops 3 residues before it. The rearrangement uses TRBV6-2 or TRBV6-3 and TRBJ2-1; D is uncertain. Germline V gene sequence: CDR1 MNHEY, CDR2 SVGEGT. The CDR3 is made up of 12 amino acids. The CDR3 region is CASSNSVNEQFF. The sequenced CDR3 bases are TGTGCCAGCAGTAACTCCGTCAATGAG.

At least ten counts were recorded for this clone. From the germline J gene comes the end of the CDR3, since the read stops 3 residues before it. The V and J genes are TRBV6-2 or TRBV6-3 and TRBJ1-1, with no clear D. V was shortened by 0 bases and J by 0 bases, with 11 bases between the two germline ends. Germline V gene sequence: CDR1 MNHEY, CDR2 SVGEGT. CDR3 length equals 16 residues. The CDR3 loop reads CASSYSIGLVNTEAFF. CDR3 DNA (partial): TGTGCCAGCAGTTACTCGATCGGTTTGGTGAACACTGAA.

This clone occurred many times. The sequence runs out 3 residues before the end of the CDR3; the remainder is reconstructed from the germline J gene. This chain uses TRBV20-1 with TRBJ1-2; a possible D gene is TRBD1 (5 bases). V dropped 0 bases and J dropped 6 bases, with 11 bases sitting between them. The CDR3 is 13 residues long. CDR1 DFQATT and CDR2 SNEGSKA come from the germline V gene (reference sequence). The CDR3 bases that were read are TGCAGTGCTAGAGACATGTGGGGCGATGGC. Its translation: CSARDMWGDG. Given in full, the CDR3 is CSARDMWGDGYTF.

Turning to this clone: The read falls 3 residues short of the CDR3 end, and the missing part is taken from the germline J gene. J is TRBJ1-2 and V is TRBV19; possibly TRBD1 for D (6 bases). The CDR3 is 14 residues long. V lost 11 bases and J lost 4, with 20 bases in between. Germline lookup yields CDR1 LNHDA and CDR2 SQIVND (reference sequence). The CDR3 DNA, read in part, is TGTGCCCCCTCCCGGGACAAGCCCCTCTATGGC. As protein: CAPSRDKPLYG. The CDR3 as a whole reads CAPSRDKPLYGYTF.

This clone was counted at least ten times. CDR3 DNA, as far as it was read: TGTGCCAGCAGCGATCTACAGGGGCCCGGTGGC. Protein sequence: CASSDLQGPGG. In full, the CDR3 reads CASSDLQGPGGYTF. The rearrangement joins TRBV14 to TRBJ1-2, with 7 positions matching TRBD1. The read stops 3 residues short of the end of the CDR3; the missing end is completed from the germline J gene. Germline V lookup: CDR1 SGHDN, CDR2 FVKESK. V dropped 5 bases and J dropped 7; count of bases not matched to a gene: 10. The CDR3 totals 14 residues.

On this clone: The sequenced fragment ends 3 residues before the CDR3 boundary, so the rest is inferred from the germline J gene. This chain uses TRBV18 with TRBJ2-2, with unresolved D. Germline V gene lookup returns CDR1 KGHSH and CDR2 LQKENI. CDR3 length: 13 residues. The covered CDR3 bases are TGTGCCAGCTCCTTACAGCTTAATGAAAAG. This gives the protein CASSLQLNEK. The CDR3 as a whole reads CASSLQLNEKLFF.

This clone was seen ten or more times. The sequenced part of the CDR3 DNA is TGTGCCAGCAGCTTCGGACAGGGCGTATCCTACGAG. Translated, it gives CASSFGQGVSYE. The full CDR3 protein reads CASSFGQGVSYEQYF. The chain is built from TRBV5-5 and TRBJ2-7, with TRBD1 matching 8 bases. The DNA ends 3 residues before the CDR3 does, and the rest of the CDR3 is filled in from the germline J gene. There are 15 residues in the CDR3. CDR1 and CDR2 (germline): SGHKS, YYEKEE (reference sequence). The V segment lost 2 bases and the J segment 1 base; nucleotides outside the gene matches: 5.

Partial CDR3 DNA: TGTGCCAGCAGTGAACCAGGGGAATTTGGT. Translated, it gives CASSEPGEFG. From start to end, the CDR3 is CASSEPGEFGQYF. V gene TRBV6-1 combines with J gene TRBJ2-4; D perhaps matches TRBD1 (6 bases). The read finishes 3 residues shy of the CDR3 end, and the germline J gene is used to complete it. CDR1 is MNHNS and CDR2 is SASEGT in the germline V gene. The CDR3 extends over 13 amino acids.

This clone was seen ten or more times. The observed sequence ends 3 residues before the CDR3 terminus, with the missing tail filled in from the germline J gene. V is TRBV20-1 and J is TRBJ2-3; tentative D call: TRBD2 (6 bases). There are 14 residues in the CDR3. V lost 6 bases, J lost 5 bases, and 18 bases lay in between. Germline values: CDR1 DFQATT, CDR2 SNEGSKA (reference sequence). The part of the CDR3 DNA that was read is TGCAGTGCCCCCGGGATCAGTAGCGGAGATACG. Translation gives CSAPGISSGDT. The full CDR3 protein reads CSAPGISSGDTQYF.

The table lists this clone with many counts. The read gets to within 3 residues of the CDR3 end, and the germline J gene fills in the rest. The rearrangement links TRBV29-1 to TRBJ2-7, with 9 bases fitting TRBD1. Germline assignment: CDR1 SQVTM and CDR2 ANQGSEA. The junction had 6 bases not matched to a gene; V was cut back by 2 bases and J by 4 bases. The CDR3 loop spans 14 amino acids. The CDR3 sequence: CSVEPGQGGYEQYF. The sequenced CDR3 bases are TGCAGCGTTGAACCGGGACAGGGTGGGTACGAG.

This clone was counted many times. The sequenced fragment ends 3 residues before the CDR3 boundary, so the rest is inferred from the germline J gene. This chain joins TRBV10-3 and TRBJ2-1; D may be TRBD2 (6 bases). CDR3 length: 13 residues. Germline V CDR1 and CDR2: ENHRY, SYGVKD. V lost 5 bases, J lost 8 bases, and 13 bases lay in between. CDR3 region: CAISTMGGDEQFF. The sequenced part of the CDR3 DNA is TGTGCCATCAGTACCATGGGGGGAGATGAG.

This clone occurred many times. The observed sequence ends 3 residues before the CDR3 terminus, with the missing tail filled in from the germline J gene. The chain has TRBV7-9 and TRBJ1-1; 10 bases agree with TRBD1. This CDR3 is built from 14 residues. Germline CDR1 and CDR2: SEHNR and FQNEAQ (reference sequence). The V and J ends lost 5 bases and 4 bases, in that order; junction bases with no gene match: 4. Incomplete CDR3 DNA: TGTGCCAGCAGCCCGAGGACAGGGGGCACTGAA. Translation gives CASSPRTGGTE. The complete CDR3 protein is CASSPRTGGTEAFF. Variable domain in full (rest from reference TRBV7-9 and TRBJ1-1): DTGVSQNPRHKITKRGQNVTFRCDPISEHNRLYWYRQTLGQGPEFLTYFQNEAQLEKSRLLSDRFSAERPKGSFSTLEIQRTEQGDSAMYLCASSPRTGGTEAFFGQGTRLTVV.

This clone was seen repeatedly, ten times or more. At one of its ends the junction is not consistent with the germline gene, which may arise from a read error. The sequenced fragment ends 3 residues before the CDR3 boundary, so the rest is inferred from the germline J gene. The rearrangement joins TRBV7-7 to TRBJ2-1, with 7 bases lining up with TRBD2. CDR3 size: 15 residues. Per the germline V gene, CDR1 is SSHAT and CDR2 is FNYEAQ (reference sequence). CDR3 loop: CASSLASGEYNEQFF. CDR3 DNA (partial): TGTGCTAGCAGCTTAGCGAGCGGGGAATACAATGAG.

With respect to this clone: The CDR3 is cut off 3 residues early in the read; its end comes from the germline J gene. The chain has TRBV7-9 and TRBJ1-4; D is ambiguous. Trimming took 5 bases from V and 3 from J, leaving 13 bases between them. The CDR3 runs to 15 residues. In germline, CDR1 is SEHNR, CDR2 FQNEAQ (reference sequence). CDR3 sequence reads: CASSPPTLSNEKLFF. Incomplete CDR3 DNA: TGTGCCAGCAGCCCCCCGACATTGTCTAATGAAAAA.

This clone was counted many times. The missing CDR3 end, 3 residues past where the read stops, is filled in from the germline J gene. The chain has TRBV19 and TRBJ2-3; 7 bases match TRBD2. Germline CDR1 reads LNHDA; CDR2 reads SQIVND (reference sequence). The CDR3 is 16 amino acids. The V gene end was trimmed by 6 bases and the J gene end by 2 bases; junction bases not matched to a gene: 11. The part of the CDR3 DNA that was read is TGTGCCAGTAGAAACCAAGCGGGATCCGCCACAGATACG. Residues: CASRNQAGSATDT. The entire CDR3 protein is CASRNQAGSATDTQYF.

This clone showed up many times. Here the CDR3 reads CASSLLYYEQYF. Partial CDR3 DNA: TGTGCCAGCAGTCTACTCTATTACGAG. The chain carries TRBV2 and TRBJ2-7; D call uncertain. The read halts 3 residues ahead of the CDR3 end, with the missing end drawn from the germline J gene. The CDR3 extends over 12 amino acids. Germline V lookup: CDR1 SNHLY, CDR2 FYNNEI. Trimming stripped 5 bases from V and 4 bases from J, with 9 bases between.